The 2 T cell receptor beta chains in this list originate from one sample, sequenced in a study of CD8 T cells in ankylosing spondylitis. TCRdb re-called the 5' RACE reads with MiXCR, one entry per CDR3 protein. The repertoire includes under 850,000 distinct CDR3 sequences, roughly 20% of them detected once, and approximately 18% sits in the top ten. Study outcomes and limitations: Seemingly distinctive of ankylosing spondylitis blood was a TCR beta motif formed by eight highly homologous variants.

Their antigens remain unidentified. The sequenced sample was blood, either unsorted or a sorted T cell fraction (not recorded which). The receptors were gathered from a male donor with ankylosing spondylitis.

This clonotype was detected a few times. This chain joins TRBV7-2 and TRBJ1-1; D is undetermined. This CDR3 contains 13 residues. V dropped 5 bases and J dropped 3 bases, with 10 bases sitting between them. Per germline, CDR1 SGHTA and CDR2 FQGNSA. The CDR3 loop is CASSVYRDTEAFF. The CDR3 region has the DNA TGTGCCAGCAGCGTATATAGGGACACTGAAGCTTTCTTT.

This clonotype was detected a few times. The V gene is TRBV28, the J gene TRBJ2-5; the D gene is possibly TRBD2 (5 bases). The CDR3 totals 14 residues. The V end lost 3 bases, the J end lost 0 bases, and 8 bases lay between the germline ends. Germline V lookup: CDR1 MDHEN, CDR2 SYDVKM. CDR3 coding DNA: TGTGCCAGCAGTTTGAGGGAAAACCAAGAGACCCAGTACTTC. Protein: CASSLRENQETQYF.